Listed below are T cell receptor beta chains from one sample, sequenced in a study of blood T cell repertoires in COVID-19. Produced via immunoSEQ multiplex PCR; TCRdb's table is partial and in-frame only. The repertoire holds some 70,000 clones, with roughly 80% as singletons. Sequenced: peripheral blood. The receptors derive from a woman aged 45-65 years with acute or convalescent COVID-19. CDR3s include the opening cysteine and the closing phenylalanine or tryptophan. A D gene is named only where the DNA matches it firmly. A row's size may be missing; if present it is once, few, many or a size class.

J,D,V,size,DNA,CDR3
TRBJ1-5,-,TRBV6-5,-,TGTGCCAGTGGGCGCAATCAGCCCCAGCATTTT,CASGRNQPQHF
TRBJ1-5,-,TRBV6-1,-,TGTGCCAGCAGTGAATCGGCTAGCCAGCCCCAGCATTTT,CASSESASQPQHF
TRBJ1-3,TRBD1,TRBV15,-,TGTGCCACCAGCACTACAGGGGGCGCTTCGTACACCATATATTTT,CATSTTGGASYTIYF
TRBJ1-2,TRBD1,TRBV6-1,-,TGTGCCAGCAGTGACGCAGGGGGCATCTATGGCTACACCTTC,CASSDAGGIYGYTF
TRBJ1-1,TRBD1,TRBV5-1,-,TGCGCCAGCAGCGGTAGACAGGGATACCTGACTGAAGCTTTCTTT,CASSGRQGYLTEAFF
TRBJ1-6,-,TRBV7-2,-,TGTGCCAGCAGCGCAACAGGGAGAGGTTCACCCCTCCACTTT,CASSATGRGSPLHF
TRBJ2-2,-,TRBV11-1,-,TGTGCCAGCAGCCCTTCCGGCACCGGGGAGCTGTTTTTT,CASSPSGTGELFF
TRBJ1-3,-,TRBV5-1,few,TGCGCCAGTTGGGACACCTCTGGAAACACCATATATTTT,CASWDTSGNTIYF
TRBJ2-3,-,TRBV7-9,-,TGTGCCAGCAGCTACACAGGACTAAGCACAGATACGCAGTATTTT,CASSYTGLSTDTQYF
TRBJ1-2,TRBD1,TRBV11-2,-,TGTGCCAGCAGCCCTACCGGGACAGGGGGAGGCTACACCTTC,CASSPTGTGGGYTF
TRBJ2-7,-,TRBV10-3,few,TGTGCCATCAGCGCCCAGGCAGGGGCAACAGGAGAGCAGTACTTC,CAISAQAGATGEQYF